The rows below give T cell receptor beta chains drawn from one sample of a study of TIL therapy for anti-PD-1-resistant metastatic lung cancer. Profiling relied on immunoSEQ multiplex PCR, and the TCRdb table lists in-frame clones only, not all of them. This sample yields under 55,000 clones, of which around 79% are seen a single time; about 4.8% belongs to the top ten. The sample was blood, taken at baseline. These receptors all come from a woman aged 30 to 85 with non-small cell lung cancer. CDR3s include the opening cysteine and the closing phenylalanine or tryptophan. The order of the fields is CDR3 protein, CDR3 DNA, J gene, V gene, clone size, D gene. D genes are given only for firm matches. The size field is filled for only some rows; it gives once, few, many or a size class.

cdr3_aa: CASRVTGVNEQFF
cdr3_nt: TGTGCCAGCAGGGTTACAGGGGTCAATGAGCAGTTCTTC
j_call: TRBJ2-1
v_call: TRBV2
clone_size: NA
d_call: TRBD1

cdr3_aa: CASSGSGTINNEQFF
cdr3_nt: TGTGCCAGCAGTGGATCCGGGACAATAAACAATGAGCAGTTCTTC
j_call: TRBJ2-1
v_call: TRBV28
clone_size: NA
d_call: NA

cdr3_aa: CAISESGIGVAGNQPQHF
cdr3_nt: TGTGCCATCAGTGAGTCGGGTATAGGGGTCGCTGGCAATCAGCCCCAGCATTTT
j_call: TRBJ1-5
v_call: TRBV10-3
clone_size: NA
d_call: NA

cdr3_aa: CASSDKVQGEAFF
cdr3_nt: TGTGCCAGCAGTGACAAAGTACAGGGAGAAGCTTTCTTT
j_call: TRBJ1-1
v_call: TRBV25-1
clone_size: NA
d_call: NA

cdr3_aa: CASSLSPEVWNGGPTDTQYF
cdr3_nt: TGTGCCAGCAGTTTATCACCCGAGGTTTGGAACGGGGGACCCACAGATACGCAGTATTTT
j_call: TRBJ2-3
v_call: TRBV27
clone_size: NA
d_call: NA

cdr3_aa: CASSPNLAGAAYNEQFF
cdr3_nt: TGTGCCAGCAGCCCTAATCTAGCGGGAGCCGCTTACAATGAGCAGTTCTTC
j_call: TRBJ2-1
v_call: TRBV5-4
clone_size: NA
d_call: TRBD2

cdr3_aa: CASSSGTGYEQYF
cdr3_nt: TGCGCCAGCAGTTCCGGGACAGGGTACGAGCAGTACTTC
j_call: TRBJ2-7
v_call: TRBV10-1
clone_size: NA
d_call: TRBD1

cdr3_aa: CASSEGTGVSGANVLTF
cdr3_nt: TGCGCCAGCAGTGAGGGGACAGGGGTCTCTGGGGCCAACGTCCTGACTTTC
j_call: TRBJ2-6
v_call: TRBV10-2
clone_size: NA
d_call: TRBD1

cdr3_aa: CASSPRLEGYEQYF
cdr3_nt: TGTGCCAGCAGCCCCAGACTCGAAGGCTACGAGCAGTACTTC
j_call: TRBJ2-7
v_call: TRBV7-8
clone_size: NA
d_call: NA

cdr3_aa: CASSSRGRGYTEAFF
cdr3_nt: TGTGCCAGCAGTTCCCGCGGCAGGGGGTACACTGAAGCTTTCTTT
j_call: TRBJ1-1
v_call: TRBV27
clone_size: NA
d_call: TRBD1

cdr3_aa: CSVERDGGDEQYF
cdr3_nt: TGCAGCGTTGAGCGGGACGGGGGGGACGAGCAGTACTTC
j_call: TRBJ2-7
v_call: TRBV29-1
clone_size: once
d_call: TRBD2

cdr3_aa: CASSYSGGLYEQYF
cdr3_nt: TGTGCCAGCAGTTATTCCGGGGGCCTTTACGAGCAGTACTTC
j_call: TRBJ2-7
v_call: TRBV6-5
clone_size: NA
d_call: NA

cdr3_aa: CASSEYETSGTTDTQYF
cdr3_nt: TGTGCCAGCAGTGAATACGAGACTAGCGGCACCACAGATACGCAGTATTTT
j_call: TRBJ2-3
v_call: TRBV25-1
clone_size: NA
d_call: TRBD2

cdr3_aa: CASSAPRRAEDTGELFF
cdr3_nt: TGTGCCAGCAGCGCTCCCCGGAGGGCAGAAGACACCGGGGAGCTGTTTTTT
j_call: TRBJ2-2
v_call: TRBV9
clone_size: NA
d_call: NA

cdr3_aa: CASRSGDGANVLTF
cdr3_nt: TGCGCCAGCAGATCCGGGGACGGGGCCAACGTCCTGACTTTC
j_call: TRBJ2-6
v_call: TRBV4-3
clone_size: NA
d_call: NA

cdr3_aa: CASSTQQGTEAFF
cdr3_nt: TGTGCCAGTAGTACTCAACAGGGCACTGAAGCTTTCTTT
j_call: TRBJ1-1
v_call: TRBV19
clone_size: few
d_call: NA

cdr3_aa: CASSLRLGAGTDTQYF
cdr3_nt: TGTGCCAGCAGCTTGAGGTTGGGGGCCGGCACAGATACGCAGTATTTT
j_call: TRBJ2-3
v_call: TRBV5-4
clone_size: NA
d_call: NA

cdr3_aa: CASSGATGPNQPQHF
cdr3_nt: TGTGCCAGCAGTGGGGCGACAGGGCCTAATCAGCCCCAGCATTTT
j_call: TRBJ1-5
v_call: TRBV25-1
clone_size: once
d_call: TRBD1

cdr3_aa: CASSDSTGIEETQYF
cdr3_nt: TGTGCCAGCAGTGATTCCACAGGGATAGAAGAGACCCAGTACTTC
j_call: TRBJ2-5
v_call: TRBV6-1
clone_size: NA
d_call: NA

cdr3_aa: CASSVAVNTEAFF
cdr3_nt: TGTGCCAGCAGCGTCGCAGTGAACACTGAAGCTTTCTTT
j_call: TRBJ1-1
v_call: TRBV9
clone_size: few
d_call: NA

cdr3_aa: CASRYSGANVLTF
cdr3_nt: TGTGCCAGCAGGTACTCTGGGGCCAACGTCCTGACTTTC
j_call: TRBJ2-6
v_call: TRBV5-6
clone_size: NA
d_call: NA

cdr3_aa: CASSLGRTYEQYF
cdr3_nt: TGTGCCAGCAGCTTGGGGCGAACCTACGAGCAGTACTTC
j_call: TRBJ2-7
v_call: TRBV5-6
clone_size: NA
d_call: NA

cdr3_aa: CASSSTDSYEQYF
cdr3_nt: TGTGCCAGCAGCTCGACAGACTCCTACGAGCAGTACTTC
j_call: TRBJ2-7
v_call: TRBV11-2
clone_size: NA
d_call: NA

cdr3_aa: CASSSSRLANYNEQFF
cdr3_nt: TGTGCCAGCAGTTCCAGTAGGCTAGCGAACTACAATGAGCAGTTCTTC
j_call: TRBJ2-1
v_call: TRBV9
clone_size: NA
d_call: NA

cdr3_aa: CASSPLLAGYHTGELFF
cdr3_nt: TGTGCCAGCAGCCCCCTACTAGCGGGATACCACACCGGGGAGCTGTTTTTT
j_call: TRBJ2-2
v_call: TRBV7-3
clone_size: NA
d_call: TRBD2

cdr3_aa: CASSYLDGYTF
cdr3_nt: TGTGCCAGCAGTTACTTAGATGGCTACACCTTC
j_call: TRBJ1-2
v_call: TRBV6-6
clone_size: few
d_call: NA

cdr3_aa: CASRLAGELFF
cdr3_nt: TGTGCCAGCAGGTTGGCCGGGGAGCTGTTTTTT
j_call: TRBJ2-2
v_call: TRBV10-3
clone_size: NA
d_call: NA

cdr3_aa: CASSGGRAYEQYF
cdr3_nt: TGTGCCAGCAGTGGGGGTCGAGCCTACGAGCAGTACTTC
j_call: TRBJ2-7
v_call: TRBV25-1
clone_size: NA
d_call: NA

cdr3_aa: CASSWAGTGNTGELFF
cdr3_nt: TGCGCCAGCAGCTGGGCCGGGACAGGGAACACCGGGGAGCTGTTTTTT
j_call: TRBJ2-2
v_call: TRBV5-1
clone_size: NA
d_call: TRBD1

cdr3_aa: CASSLVGTDTQYF
cdr3_nt: TGCGCCAGCAGCTTGGTAGGTACAGATACGCAGTATTTT
j_call: TRBJ2-3
v_call: TRBV5-1
clone_size: NA
d_call: NA

cdr3_aa: CASSEGPTTGYGYTF
cdr3_nt: TGTGCCAGCAGTGAAGGGCCTACGACCGGGTATGGCTACACCTTC
j_call: TRBJ1-2
v_call: TRBV2
clone_size: NA
d_call: NA

cdr3_aa: CASSLVAGGVSSYEQYF
cdr3_nt: TGTGCCAGCAGCTTAGTGGCCGGGGGGGTAAGCTCCTACGAGCAGTACTTC
j_call: TRBJ2-7
v_call: TRBV7-2
clone_size: NA
d_call: TRBD2

cdr3_aa: CASSESLGKVPQPQHF
cdr3_nt: TGCGCCAGCAGTGAGTCGTTAGGTAAGGTCCCTCAGCCCCAGCATTTT
j_call: TRBJ1-5
v_call: TRBV10-2
clone_size: NA
d_call: NA

cdr3_aa: CASSFTGTGTYRGETQYF
cdr3_nt: TGTGCCAGCAGCTTTACCGGGACAGGGACCTATCGTGGGGAGACCCAGTACTTC
j_call: TRBJ2-5
v_call: TRBV7-8
clone_size: NA
d_call: TRBD1

cdr3_aa: CASSARRGAYTDTQYF
cdr3_nt: TGTGCCAGCAGCGCCCGCCGGGGGGCCTACACAGATACGCAGTATTTT
j_call: TRBJ2-3
v_call: TRBV5-6
clone_size: NA
d_call: NA

cdr3_aa: CASSAGAGVSYEQYF
cdr3_nt: TGTGCCAGCAGCGCCGGGGCGGGGGTTTCCTACGAGCAGTACTTC
j_call: TRBJ2-7
v_call: TRBV9
clone_size: once
d_call: TRBD2

cdr3_aa: CAISGTENYGYTF
cdr3_nt: TGTGCCATCAGTGGTACTGAGAACTATGGCTACACCTTC
j_call: TRBJ1-2
v_call: TRBV6-6
clone_size: NA
d_call: NA

cdr3_aa: CASSEGQGQVDTQYF
cdr3_nt: TGCGCCAGCAGTGAAGGACAGGGGCAGGTAGATACGCAGTATTTT
j_call: TRBJ2-3
v_call: TRBV10-1
clone_size: NA
d_call: TRBD1

cdr3_aa: CASSLADTGSPYEQYF
cdr3_nt: TGCGCCAGCAGCTTGGCGGACACGGGTTCCCCCTACGAGCAGTACTTC
j_call: TRBJ2-7
v_call: TRBV5-1
clone_size: NA
d_call: NA

cdr3_aa: CASSPRASPETQYF
cdr3_nt: TGTGCCAGCAGCCCAAGGGCTAGCCCAGAGACCCAGTACTTC
j_call: TRBJ2-5
v_call: TRBV7-2
clone_size: NA
d_call: NA

cdr3_aa: CASSIGAAPEQYF
cdr3_nt: TGTGCCAGTAGTATTGGCGCCGCACCCGAGCAGTACTTC
j_call: TRBJ2-7
v_call: TRBV19
clone_size: NA
d_call: NA

cdr3_aa: CASNGVYGYTF
cdr3_nt: TGTGCCAGCAATGGGGTCTATGGCTACACCTTC
j_call: TRBJ1-2
v_call: TRBV5-8
clone_size: NA
d_call: NA

cdr3_aa: CASSPGQGLSQPQHF
cdr3_nt: TGCGCCAGCAGCCCTGGACAGGGACTAAGTCAGCCCCAGCATTTT
j_call: TRBJ1-5
v_call: TRBV5-1
clone_size: NA
d_call: TRBD1

cdr3_aa: CASSYPGTSGTREQYF
cdr3_nt: TGTGCCAGCAGTTACCCCGGGACTAGCGGGACCCGCGAGCAGTACTTC
j_call: TRBJ2-7
v_call: TRBV6-5
clone_size: NA
d_call: TRBD2

cdr3_aa: CASSLEGARGYTF
cdr3_nt: TGTGCCAGCAGCTTGGAGGGGGCGAGAGGCTACACCTTC
j_call: TRBJ1-2
v_call: TRBV5-4
clone_size: NA
d_call: TRBD1

cdr3_aa: CASSPPGTYNEQFF
cdr3_nt: TGTGCCAGCAGCCCTCCGGGAACTTACAATGAGCAGTTCTTC
j_call: TRBJ2-1
v_call: TRBV6-5
clone_size: NA
d_call: NA

cdr3_aa: CASSSLAGEGETQYF
cdr3_nt: TGTGCCAGCAGCTCCTTAGCGGGAGAGGGAGAGACCCAGTACTTC
j_call: TRBJ2-5
v_call: TRBV7-3
clone_size: NA
d_call: TRBD2

cdr3_aa: CASSSLGEGSYEQYF
cdr3_nt: TGTGCCAGCAGTTCCTTAGGGGAGGGCAGCTACGAGCAGTACTTC
j_call: TRBJ2-7
v_call: TRBV27
clone_size: NA
d_call: TRBD2

cdr3_aa: CASRRGFGDEKLFF
cdr3_nt: TGTGCCAGCAGGCGGGGGTTCGGGGATGAAAAACTGTTTTTT
j_call: TRBJ1-4
v_call: TRBV6-5
clone_size: once
d_call: NA

cdr3_aa: CASSLGKNTEAFF
cdr3_nt: TGCGCCAGCAGCTTAGGGAAAAACACTGAAGCTTTCTTT
j_call: TRBJ1-1
v_call: TRBV5-1
clone_size: NA
d_call: NA

cdr3_aa: CASTNTGGNPTEAFF
cdr3_nt: TGTGCCAGCACTAATACAGGGGGAAACCCCACTGAAGCTTTCTTT
j_call: TRBJ1-1
v_call: TRBV27
clone_size: NA
d_call: TRBD1

cdr3_aa: CASSYSSASNYGYTF
cdr3_nt: TGTGCCAGCAGTTACTCGAGTGCCAGTAACTATGGCTACACCTTC
j_call: TRBJ1-2
v_call: TRBV6-5
clone_size: NA
d_call: NA